The sequence of this T cell receptor beta chain was determined in a study of blood T cell repertoires in COVID-19. Some clones are missing from TCRdb's copy, which holds only in-frame ones; the method was immunoSEQ multiplex PCR. Here the sample spans 350,000 to 400,000 clones, about 88% being singletons. Material: PBMCs or T cells enriched from blood (not recorded which). The clonotype comes from a woman aged 25-40 years who had recovered from COVID-19.

CDR3 bases: TGTGCCAGCAGTTACTCGGCCGTATCTGAAGCTTTCTTT. Its protein is CASSYSAVSEAFF. This chain uses TRBV6-6 with TRBJ1-1; D uncertain. Deletions cut 0 bases from V and 6 bases from J, with 8 bases between. Germline V CDR1 and CDR2: MNHNY, SVGAGI (reference sequence). The CDR3 contains 13 residues.